This T cell receptor beta chain was captured in a study of blood T cells in healthy people across ages. It was with a sample-barcoded 5' primer and a J-beta primer mix that a second PCR of roughly 7 to 12 cycles was run. Using its own MiXCR run on the 5' RACE reads, TCRdb lists one record per CDR3 protein. This table has hundreds of thousands of distinct CDR3 sequences, approximately 30% appearing once. The CDR3 is made up of 18 amino acids. CDR1 is SGDLS and CDR2 is YYNGEE in the germline V gene. Overall study results and limits: The fall in TCR beta diversity per million T cells was roughly linear with age.

The table lists this clonotype with a few counts. Antigen: not known. A much larger clone differs by one base, so this may be a read error. The chain employs TRBV9 and TRBJ2-6, with TRBD2 matching over 9 bases. Material for sequencing was blood. The sequence was obtained from a woman of 80 years or more in good health. The CDR3 region is CASSLPGGLAAGANVRTF. DNA of the CDR3: TGTGCCAGCAGCCTCCCTGGGGGACTAGCAGCTGGGGCCAACGTCCGGACTTTC.